What follows describes a single T cell receptor (beta chain). The antigen is undetermined. This sample was included in a study of early T cells in non-severe SARS-CoV-2 infection. Whole-study context: Chains from this unsorted whole-blood bulk RNA could not be paired.

Individual cDNA molecules each received unique molecular identifiers attached to them. TCRdb called the 5' RACE reads again in MiXCR, with one record for every CDR3 protein. Altogether about 83,000 distinct CDR3 sequences are present, roughly 10% being singletons, with the ten largest covering 7% to 9%. The CDR3 runs 13 residues. The germline CDR1 and CDR2 sequences are DFQATT and SNEGSKA (reference sequence). The germline V and J ends were trimmed by 7 bases and 3 bases, with 12 bases remaining between them. Regarding the study as a whole: Comparison of clonotypes with VDJdb favored anti-spike CD8 responses while missing private and CD4 specificities.

The receptor was isolated from an adult who was a healthcare worker with PCR-confirmed SARS-CoV-2 infection or an uninfected control (not recorded which). The rearrangement links TRBV20-1 to TRBJ1-4, with D maybe TRBD1 (5 bases). Material: whole blood, obtained at baseline. CDR3 coding DNA: TGCAGTGTCCACAGGAGAGCTAATGAAAAACTGTTTTTT. It codes for CSVHRRANEKLFF.